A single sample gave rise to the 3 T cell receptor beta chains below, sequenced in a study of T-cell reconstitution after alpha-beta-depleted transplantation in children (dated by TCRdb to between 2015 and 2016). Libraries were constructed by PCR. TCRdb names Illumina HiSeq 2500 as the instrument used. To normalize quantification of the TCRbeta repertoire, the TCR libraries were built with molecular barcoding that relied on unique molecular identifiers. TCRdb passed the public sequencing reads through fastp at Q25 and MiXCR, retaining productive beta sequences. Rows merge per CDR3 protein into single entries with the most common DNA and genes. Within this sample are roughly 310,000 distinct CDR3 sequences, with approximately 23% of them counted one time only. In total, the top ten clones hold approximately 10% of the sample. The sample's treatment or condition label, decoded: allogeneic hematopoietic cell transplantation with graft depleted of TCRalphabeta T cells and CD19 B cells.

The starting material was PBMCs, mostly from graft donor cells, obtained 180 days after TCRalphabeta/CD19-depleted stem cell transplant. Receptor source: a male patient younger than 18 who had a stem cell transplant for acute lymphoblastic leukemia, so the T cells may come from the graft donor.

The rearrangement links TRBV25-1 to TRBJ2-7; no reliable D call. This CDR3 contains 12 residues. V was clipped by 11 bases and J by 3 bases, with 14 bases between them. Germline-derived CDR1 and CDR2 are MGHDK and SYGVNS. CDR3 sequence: CASCADDYEQYF. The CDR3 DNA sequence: TGTGCCTCTTGCGCCGACGACTACGAGCAGTACTTC.

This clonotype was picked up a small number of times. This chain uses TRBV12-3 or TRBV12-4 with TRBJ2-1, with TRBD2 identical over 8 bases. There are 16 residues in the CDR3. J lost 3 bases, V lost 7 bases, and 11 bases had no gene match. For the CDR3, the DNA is TGTGCCAGCATAAAATTCCGGGGGGGGGACTACAATGAGCAGTTCTTC. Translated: CASIKFRGGDYNEQFF.

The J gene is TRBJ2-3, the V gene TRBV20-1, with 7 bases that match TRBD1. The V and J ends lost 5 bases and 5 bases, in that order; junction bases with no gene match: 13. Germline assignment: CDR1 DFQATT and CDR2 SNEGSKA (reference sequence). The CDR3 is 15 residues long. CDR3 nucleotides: TGCAGTGCTGCGTCTTCGGGACAGAAAAAAGATACGCAGTATTTT. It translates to CSAASSGQKKDTQYF.